This T cell receptor beta chain emerged from a study of blood T cell repertoires in COVID-19. The wider study: Acute and convalescent COVID-19 specimens originated in the United States, Italy and Spain.

Clones were sequenced by immunoSEQ multiplex PCR, and TCRdb holds only the in-frame ones, with some missing. The sample gives about 200,000 clones, more than 75% of which show up once; roughly 5.9% is in the top ten. In this sample, this clone turned up a few times. The length of the CDR3 is 14 residues. Trimming stripped 2 bases from V and 6 bases from J, with 10 bases between. Per the germline V gene, CDR1 is SEHNR and CDR2 is FQNEAQ (reference sequence). J is TRBJ2-2 and V is TRBV7-9; D possibly corresponds to TRBD1 (5 bases). Sequenced material: PBMCs or T cells enriched from blood (not recorded which). The receptor was isolated from a man aged 35-49 years with acute COVID-19. This chain's CDR3 is CASSLNGRAGELFF. CDR3 nucleotide sequence: TGTGCCAGCAGCTTAAACGGCAGGGCCGGGGAGCTGTTTTTT. Looking up the rest from reference TRBV7-9 and TRBJ2-2 gives the full variable domain: DTGVSQNPRHKITKRGQNVTFRCDPISEHNRLYWYRQTLGQGPEFLTYFQNEAQLEKSRLLSDRFSAERPKGSFSTLEIQRTEQGDSAMYLCASSLNGRAGELFFGEGSRLTVL.